A single sample gave rise to the 27 T cell receptor beta chains below, sequenced in a study of T-cell reconstitution after alpha-beta-depleted transplantation in children. A library of TCRbeta sequences, prepared with unique molecular identifiers, was generated. TCRdb analysed the PCR reads with MiXCR anew, one entry per CDR3 protein. The sample includes roughly 490,000 distinct CDR3 sequences, roughly an eighth seen only once; the top ten take around 15%. The source was PBMCs, mostly from graft donor cells, collected 180 days after TCRalphabeta/CD19-depleted stem cell transplant. All receptors derive from a female patient younger than 10 who had a stem cell transplant for aplastic anemia, so the T cells may come from the graft donor.

This clonotype was counted ten times or more. J is TRBJ2-2 and V is TRBV12-3 or TRBV12-4; a possible D gene is TRBD2 (6 bases). The CDR3 has 13 amino acids. Trimming left V 5 bases short and J 7 bases short, with 11 bases between. The chain's CDR3 is CASSQRGNGELFF. In DNA form, the CDR3 reads TGTGCCAGCAGTCAACGGGGGAACGGGGAGCTGTTTTTT.

The table lists this clonotype with many counts. The gene calls are TRBV29-1 and TRBJ2-2; a weak D match, TRBD2 (5 bases). Looked up from germline, CDR1 is SQVTM and CDR2 is ANQGSEA. The CDR3 length is 15 residues. Trimming took off 8 bases at V and 0 bases at J, with 16 bases between the two ends. CDR3 bases: TGCAGCATAGCTTCTCGGGGTCCGAACACCGGGGAGCTGTTTTTT. It codes for CSIASRGPNTGELFF.

This clonotype came up a few times. The genes are TRBV6-5 and TRBJ2-7, with a tentative D call TRBD2 (6 bases). Germline V gene data show CDR1 as MNHEY and CDR2 as SVGAGI. Deletions cut 4 bases from V and 2 bases from J, with 12 bases between. The CDR3 length is 14 residues. The CDR3 nucleotides read TGTGCCAGCAGTTGGAGGGGCGGAACCTACGAGCAGTACGTC. It codes for CASSWRGGTYEQYV.

This clonotype was counted a few times. The rearrangement joins TRBV12-3 or TRBV12-4 to TRBJ2-7, with TRBD2 identical over 12 bases. The CDR3 sequence is 18 residues long. Here the CDR3 DNA reads TGTACCATCACTCCCTCAACCGGACTAGCGGGGAGCTCCTACGAGCAGTACTTC. This sequence encodes CTITPSTGLAGSSYEQYF.

The sample holds many counts of this clonotype. This chain joins TRBV29-1 and TRBJ2-1; 11 bases line up with TRBD2. Germline CDR1 is SQVTM and CDR2 is ANQGSEA. The length of the CDR3 is 16 residues. The ends lost 2 bases at V and 6 bases at J; junction bases unmatched: 9. The DNA of the CDR3 is TGCAGCGTTGAAACGCTAGCGGGAGGATCGCTCAATGAGCAGTTCTTC. As protein: CSVETLAGGSLNEQFF.

The V call is TRBV7-8, the J call TRBJ1-2; no firm D call. Deletions cut 7 bases from V and 4 bases from J, with 16 bases between. Per germline, CDR1 SGHVS and CDR2 FQNEAQ. This CDR3 is 14 amino acids long. The CDR3 sequence: CASNSGLGPYGYTF. CDR3 in DNA: TGTGCCAGCAACTCGGGGTTAGGGCCCTATGGCTACACCTTC.

The J gene is TRBJ2-1, the V gene TRBV18; D is undetermined. CDR3 length: 17 amino acids. V was trimmed by 4 bases and J by 5 bases, leaving 21 bases between them. The germline CDR1 and CDR2 sequences are KGHSH and LQKENI. The CDR3 nucleotides are TGTGCCAGCTCACAATTTACAGCCTCACTTAAGGACAATGAGCAGTTCTTC. Translation: CASSQFTASLKDNEQFF.

This clonotype was seen a handful of times. The chain links TRBV7-2 to TRBJ1-2, with D uncertain. This CDR3 is 15 amino acids long. Germline V gene lookup returns CDR1 SGHTA and CDR2 FQGNSA. Trimming cost V 1 base and J 3 bases, with 12 bases left between them. This CDR3 is CASSLVVVPYYGYTF. The CDR3, as DNA: TGTGCCAGCAGCTTAGTAGTCGTGCCATACTATGGCTACACCTTC. The whole variable domain, filled in from reference TRBV7-2 and TRBJ1-2, reads GAGVSQSPSNKVTEKGKDVELRCDPISGHTALYWYRQSLGQGLEFLIYFQGNSAPDKSGLPSDRFSAERTGGSVSTLTIQRTQQEDSAVYLCASSLVVVPYYGYTFGSGTRLTVV.

Ten or more counts support this clonotype. The chain has TRBV5-8 and TRBJ2-7, with D hard to call. V lost 1 base and J 1 base, leaving 6 bases between the germline ends. The CDR3 runs to 13 residues. Germline CDR1 and CDR2: SGHTS and YDEGEE. The CDR3 bases are TGTGCCAGCAGCTTGCGTCGATCCTACGAGCAGTACGTC. Protein sequence: CASSLRRSYEQYV.

The chain uses TRBV28 and TRBJ1-2; a possible D gene is TRBD1 (6 bases). V was cut by 7 bases and J by 0 bases, with 21 bases left in between. The CDR3 spans 17 residues. The germline V gene has CDR1 MDHEN and CDR2 SYDVKM. Here the CDR3 reads CASTLGGGGAPNYGYTF. CDR3 in DNA: TGTGCCAGCACCCTCGGGGGCGGAGGGGCCCCTAACTATGGCTACACCTTC.

V usage is TRBV6-1 and J usage is TRBJ2-1, with 10 nucleotides matching TRBD2. Germline V CDR1 and CDR2: MNHNS, SASEGT. V gave up 3 bases and J gave up 5 bases; unmatched junction bases: 7. CDR3 length: 16 residues. Here the CDR3 reads CASSDPTSGINNEQFF. CDR3 bases: TGTGCCAGCAGTGACCCAACTAGCGGGATTAACAATGAGCAGTTCTTC.

The J gene is TRBJ2-3, the V gene TRBV6-2 or TRBV6-3, with TRBD2 identical over 9 bases. The CDR3 covers 17 residues. V lost 4 bases and J lost 2; bases outside the gene matches: 10. CDR1 MNHEY and CDR2 SVGEGT come from the germline V gene. DNA of the CDR3: TGTGCCAGCAGTTCACGACTAGCGGACCCCTACACAGATACGCAGTATTTT. It encodes CASSSRLADPYTDTQYF.

This clonotype was observed a handful of times. The J gene is TRBJ1-5, the V gene TRBV4-3; D gene uncertain. The V end lost 5 bases, the J end lost 4 bases, and 9 bases lay between the germline ends. The germline CDR1 and CDR2 sequences are LGHNA and YSLEER. There are 13 residues in the CDR3. The DNA of the CDR3 is TGCGCCAGCAGCACCCAGACTAATCAGCCCCAGCATTTT. This gives the protein CASSTQTNQPQHF.

This clonotype was picked up a small number of times. The gene calls are TRBV10-2 and TRBJ2-7, with D unclear. Trimming took 1 base from V and 1 from J, leaving 8 bases between them. The CDR3 is made up of 14 amino acids. Germline CDR1 reads WSHSY; CDR2 reads SAAADI. CDR3 bases: TGCGCCAGCAGTGAGTTGGGTTGGTCCTACGAGCAGTACGTC. Its protein is CASSELGWSYEQYV.

This clonotype was recorded a few times. The chain couples TRBV25-1 to TRBJ1-2; maybe TRBD1 (5 bases). V was shortened by 3 bases and J by 2 bases, with 7 bases between the two germline ends. The CDR3 covers 13 residues. Germline V CDR1 and CDR2: MGHDK, SYGVNS. The CDR3 here is CASSDPGNYGYTF. CDR3 nucleotide sequence: TGTGCCAGCAGTGATCCAGGGAACTATGGCTACACCTTC.

The chain employs TRBV4-3 and TRBJ2-1, with D maybe TRBD1 (6 bases). This CDR3 comprises 17 residues. Germline CDR1 is LGHNA and CDR2 is YSLEER. The V gene lost 4 bases and the J gene lost 6 bases, with 22 bases spanning the gap. The CDR3 sequence: CASSLYLRRDIPNEQFF. In DNA, the CDR3 is TGCGCCAGCAGCCTGTATCTCCGCCGGGACATTCCCAATGAGCAGTTCTTC.

This rearrangement joins TRBV7-6 to TRBJ1-2; D is possibly TRBD1 (6 bases). The CDR3 consists of 17 residues. Germline V gene data show CDR1 as SGHVS and CDR2 as FNYEAQ. Trimming pared 5 bases from V and 2 bases from J, leaving 21 bases between. The CDR3 nucleotides read TGTGCCAGCAGCCCGTCGGGCTGGCAGGGGAGAAACTATGGCTACACCTTC. Translating it yields CASSPSGWQGRNYGYTF.

CDR3: CSVLPKLGPNEAFF. CDR3 sequence (DNA): TGCAGCGTTCTGCCCAAGTTGGGACCAAATGAAGCTTTCTTT. V and J are TRBV29-1 and TRBJ1-1, with D maybe TRBD1 (5 bases). CDR3 length: 14 residues. In germline, CDR1 is SQVTM, CDR2 ANQGSEA. With 5 bases removed from V and 7 bases from J, the gap between germline ends came to 20 bases. The whole variable domain, filled in from reference TRBV29-1 and TRBJ1-1, reads SAVISQKPSRDICQRGTSLTIQCQVDSQVTMMFWYRQQPGQSLTLIATANQGSEATYESGFVIDKFPISRPNLTFSTLTVSNMSPEDSSIYLCSVLPKLGPNEAFFGQGTRLTVV.

The rearrangement joins TRBV15 to TRBJ2-3; the D is unclear. V lost 0 bases to trimming and J lost 3 bases, with 13 bases between them. The CDR3 length is 16 residues. The germline gives CDR1 LNHNV, CDR2 YYDKDF (reference sequence). CDR3 DNA: TGTGCCACCAGCAGAGATTTTAGTGGTGGTACAGATACGCAGTATTTT. It encodes CATSRDFSGGTDTQYF.

The chain links TRBV7-3 to TRBJ2-7; 10 nucleotides align to TRBD1. Germline V lookup: CDR1 SGHTA, CDR2 FQGTGA. The CDR3 covers 16 residues. V dropped 1 base and J dropped 2; count of bases not matched to a gene: 5. The CDR3 sequence is CASSLRGDRGPYEQYF. The CDR3 nucleotides read TGTGCCAGCAGCTTAAGGGGGGACAGGGGTCCCTACGAGCAGTACTTC.

This clonotype has a handful of counts. The chain joins TRBV7-9 to TRBJ1-1; the match to TRBD1 covers 9 bases. V dropped 7 bases and J dropped 0; count of bases not matched to a gene: 21. CDR1 is SEHNR, CDR2 FQNEAQ, per germline (reference sequence). The CDR3 has 20 residues. DNA for the CDR3: TGTGCCAGCATTATTTACCGTCTGCCCCCTTACAGGGGGCTGAACACTGAAGCTTTCTTT. It translates to CASIIYRLPPYRGLNTEAFF.

This clonotype has at least ten counts. The chain joins TRBV4-3 to TRBJ2-2; D gene uncertain. The ends were cut back, 8 bases at V and 3 bases at J, with 13 bases in the middle. The CDR3 has 14 amino acids. Germline V gene lookup returns CDR1 LGHNA and CDR2 YSLEER. CDR3 sequence: CASGRREHTGELFF. In DNA, the CDR3 is TGCGCCAGCGGGCGTCGAGAGCACACCGGGGAGCTGTTTTTT.

In its sample, this clonotype was seen a few times. This rearrangement joins TRBV20-1 to TRBJ1-3; 7 positions agree with TRBD1. The CDR3 is made up of 13 amino acids. Germline values: CDR1 DFQATT, CDR2 SNEGSKA (reference sequence). J lost 4 bases, V lost 6 bases, and 6 bases had no gene match. This CDR3 reads CSAVGGFGNTIYF. The CDR3 DNA reads TGCAGTGCCGTAGGGGGCTTCGGAAACACCATATATTTT.

The table lists this clonotype with many counts. The V call is TRBV4-1, the J call TRBJ2-2, with D perhaps matching TRBD1 or TRBD2 (5 bases each). The CDR3 covers 13 residues. The ends were cut back, 0 bases at V and 13 bases at J, with 12 bases in the middle. From germline, CDR1 is MGHRA and CDR2 YSYEKL. CDR3 in DNA: TGCGCCAGCAGCCAAGACAGGGCAGGAGGGCTGTTTTTT. It encodes CASSQDRAGGLFF.

The chain couples TRBV20-1 to TRBJ2-3; 9 positions agree with TRBD2. Germline CDR1 DFQATT, CDR2 SNEGSKA (reference sequence). The V segment lost 3 bases and the J segment 0 bases; nucleotides outside the gene matches: 4. This CDR3 spans 15 amino acids. The CDR3 spells CSARGGRGSTDTQYF. CDR3 nucleotides: TGCAGTGCTAGGGGCGGGAGGGGTAGCACAGATACGCAGTATTTT.

The gene calls are TRBV28 and TRBJ2-7; 16 positions match TRBD2. The CDR3 extends over 19 amino acids. Trimming at V came to 5 bases and at J to 0 bases, leaving 10 bases not matched to a gene. Looked up from germline, CDR1 is MDHEN and CDR2 is SYDVKM. The CDR3 loop is CASSGPGLAGGPSSYEQYF. The CDR3 DNA sequence: TGTGCCAGCAGTGGACCGGGACTAGCGGGAGGGCCTAGCTCCTACGAGCAGTACTTC.

V is TRBV7-9 and J is TRBJ2-3; 8 positions agree with TRBD1. CDR1 is SEHNR and CDR2 is FQNEAQ in the germline V gene (reference sequence). CDR3 length equals 15 residues. Losses at the gene ends were 5 bases for V and 3 bases for J; bases not matched to a gene: 7. The CDR3 nucleotides are TGTGCCAGCAGCAGAGGACAGGGCAAGACAGATACGCAGTATTTT. Translation: CASSRGQGKTDTQYF.